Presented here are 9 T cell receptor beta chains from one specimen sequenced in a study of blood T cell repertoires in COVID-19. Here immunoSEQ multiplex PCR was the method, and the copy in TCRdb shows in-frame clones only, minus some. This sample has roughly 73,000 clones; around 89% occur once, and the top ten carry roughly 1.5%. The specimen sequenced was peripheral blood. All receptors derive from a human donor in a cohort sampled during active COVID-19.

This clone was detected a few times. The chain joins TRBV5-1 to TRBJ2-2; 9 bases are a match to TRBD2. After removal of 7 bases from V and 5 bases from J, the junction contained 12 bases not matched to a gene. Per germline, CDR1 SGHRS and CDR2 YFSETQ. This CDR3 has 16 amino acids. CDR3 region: CASAPSGDPRTGELFF. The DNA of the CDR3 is TGCGCCAGCGCGCCTAGCGGGGACCCGAGGACCGGGGAGCTGTTTTTT.

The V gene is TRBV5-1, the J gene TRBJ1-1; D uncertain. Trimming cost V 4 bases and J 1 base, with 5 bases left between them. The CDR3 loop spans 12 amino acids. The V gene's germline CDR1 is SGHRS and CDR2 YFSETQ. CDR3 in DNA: TGCGCCAGCAGCGGGCAGAACACTGAAGCTTTCTTT. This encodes CASSGQNTEAFF.

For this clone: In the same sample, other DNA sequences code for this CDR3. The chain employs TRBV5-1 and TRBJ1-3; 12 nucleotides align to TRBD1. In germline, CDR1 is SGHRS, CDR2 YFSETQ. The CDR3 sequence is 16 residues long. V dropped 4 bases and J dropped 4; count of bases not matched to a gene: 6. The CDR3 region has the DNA TGCGCCAGCAGCCTGGGACAGGGGGCAAGAGGAAACACCATATATTTT. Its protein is CASSLGQGARGNTIYF.

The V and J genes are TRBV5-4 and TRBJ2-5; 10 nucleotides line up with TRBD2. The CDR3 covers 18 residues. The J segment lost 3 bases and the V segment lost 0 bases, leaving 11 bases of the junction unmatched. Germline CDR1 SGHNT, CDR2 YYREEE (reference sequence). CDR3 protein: CASSLAPGTSEVKETQYF. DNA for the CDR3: TGTGCCAGCAGCTTGGCTCCCGGGACTAGCGAGGTAAAAGAGACCCAGTACTTC.

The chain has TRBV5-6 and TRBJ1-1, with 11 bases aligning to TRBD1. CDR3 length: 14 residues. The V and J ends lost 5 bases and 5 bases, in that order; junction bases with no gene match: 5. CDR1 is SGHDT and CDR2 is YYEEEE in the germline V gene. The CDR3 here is CASRRTGGKTEAFF. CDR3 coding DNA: TGTGCCAGCAGAAGGACAGGGGGCAAGACTGAAGCTTTCTTT.

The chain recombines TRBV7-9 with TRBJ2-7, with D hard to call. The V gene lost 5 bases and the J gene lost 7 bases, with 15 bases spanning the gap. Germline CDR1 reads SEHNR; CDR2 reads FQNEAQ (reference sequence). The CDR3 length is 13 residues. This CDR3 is CASSPSRSAEQYF. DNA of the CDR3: TGTGCCAGCAGCCCCAGTCGCAGCGCAGAGCAGTACTTC. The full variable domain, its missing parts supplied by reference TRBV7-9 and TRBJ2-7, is DTGVSQNPRHKITKRGQNVTFRCDPISEHNRLYWYRQTLGQGPEFLTYFQNEAQLEKSRLLSDRFSAERPKGSFSTLEIQRTEQGDSAMYLCASSPSRSAEQYFGPGTRLTVT.

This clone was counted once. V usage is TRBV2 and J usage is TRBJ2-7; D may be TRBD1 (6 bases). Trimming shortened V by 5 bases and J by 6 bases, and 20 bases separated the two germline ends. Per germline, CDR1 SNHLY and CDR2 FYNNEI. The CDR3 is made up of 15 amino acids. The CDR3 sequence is CASSIPDFTGTEQYF. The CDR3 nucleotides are TGTGCCAGCAGTATCCCGGACTTTACAGGGACCGAGCAGTACTTC.

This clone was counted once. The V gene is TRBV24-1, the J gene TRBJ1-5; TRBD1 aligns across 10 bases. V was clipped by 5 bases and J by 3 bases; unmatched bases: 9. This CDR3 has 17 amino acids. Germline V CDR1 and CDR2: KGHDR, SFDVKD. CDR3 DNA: TGTGCCACCAGTGCCGGGACAGGGGATCCCTCCAATCAGCCCCAGCATTTT. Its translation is CATSAGTGDPSNQPQHF.

The CDR3 region is CASSSGLKQYF. CDR3 in DNA: TGTGCCAGCTCATCCGGACTGAAGCAGTACTTC. The chain uses TRBV18 and TRBJ2-7; TRBD2 might be the D (5 bases). V lost 5 bases and J lost 8, with 10 bases in between. The CDR3 sequence is 11 residues long. CDR1 is KGHSH, CDR2 LQKENI, per germline.